Presented here are 8 T cell receptor beta chains from one specimen sequenced in a study of vaccination effects on CD4 cells after COVID-19. Before sequencing, viral peptide pools were used by the ViraFEST assay to expand antigen-specific CD4+ T cells. Scientists isolated CD4+ T cells after an approximately 11-day culture period ended. Vaccine recipients had no previous SARS-CoV-2 infection; their nucleocapsid antibodies were negative. Libraries were prepared by immunoSEQ multiplex PCR; TCRdb keeps only in-frame clonotypes and omits some of them. The sample shows 27,000 or so clones, around 70% of them seen only once. These receptors have no identified antigens. Sample: CD4+ T cells from PBMCs cultured with SARS-CoV-2 spike peptides, taken before COVID-19 vaccination. The receptors stem from a human donor who received a COVID-19 vaccine.

The V gene is TRBV2, the J gene TRBJ2-5, with D perhaps TRBD2 (6 bases). Germline CDR1 and CDR2: SNHLY and FYNNEI. The CDR3 consists of 13 residues. With 6 bases removed from V and 1 base from J, the gap between germline ends came to 9 bases. CDR3 sequence (DNA): TGTGCCAGCAGCCCCGGGAGCCAAGAGACCCAGTACTTC. It is translated as CASSPGSQETQYF.

The V call is TRBV5-6, the J call TRBJ2-5; no clear D gene. From germline, CDR1 is SGHDT and CDR2 YYEEEE. Trimming shortened V by 6 bases and J by 5 bases, and 8 bases separated the two germline ends. The CDR3 sequence is 11 residues long. This chain's CDR3 is CASIKEETQYF. Here the CDR3 DNA reads TGTGCCAGCATTAAGGAGGAGACCCAGTACTTC. The whole variable domain, filled in from reference TRBV5-6 and TRBJ2-5, reads DAGVTQSPTHLIKTRGQQVTLRCSPKSGHDTVSWYQQALGQGPQFIFQYYEEEERQRGNFPDRFSGHQFPNYSSELNVNALLLGDSALYLCASIKEETQYFGPGTRLLVL.

The CDR3 DNA sequence: TGCGCCAGCAGCTTGTCCTCGGGGGGAGATGAAAAACTGTTTTTT. Amino acids: CASSLSSGGDEKLFF. The J gene is TRBJ1-4, the V gene TRBV5-1, with a weak D call TRBD1 (5 bases). This CDR3 is built from 15 residues. V shed 1 base and J shed 6 bases, with 13 bases lying between them. CDR1 is SGHRS and CDR2 is YFSETQ in the germline V gene.

The V and J genes are TRBV2 and TRBJ2-5, with D tentatively TRBD2 (6 bases). The length of the CDR3 is 14 residues. Trimming pared 4 bases from V and 5 bases from J, leaving 14 bases between. Germline values: CDR1 SNHLY, CDR2 FYNNEI. The CDR3 DNA reads TGTGCCAGCAGTGTTAGCGGCCCTTACGAGACCCAGTACTTC. Translated: CASSVSGPYETQYF.

This chain links TRBV7-9 with TRBJ2-3, with D unclear. V lost 5 bases and J lost 1, with 7 bases in between. This CDR3 comprises 13 residues. Germline CDR1 SEHNR, CDR2 FQNEAQ (reference sequence). CDR3 sequence (DNA): TGTGCCAGCAGCATAAGCGGCACAGATACGCAGTATTTT. Protein: CASSISGTDTQYF.

This clone is a singleton in its sample. This chain uses TRBV6-6 with TRBJ2-5, with 14 bases aligning to TRBD2. Germline CDR1 is MNHNY and CDR2 is SVGAGI (reference sequence). The V and J ends lost 7 bases and 4 bases, in that order; junction bases with no gene match: 2. The CDR3 has 14 amino acids. The CDR3 bases are TGTGCCAGCAAGGGACTAGCGGGGGCAGAGACCCAGTACTTC. Its translation: CASKGLAGAETQYF.

The DNA of the CDR3 is TGCGCCAGCAGCTTGGGACAGATGAGAGGCTACACCTTC. Its protein product is CASSLGQMRGYTF. The chain employs TRBV5-1 and TRBJ1-2, with D possibly matching TRBD1 (5 bases). CDR1 is SGHRS, CDR2 YFSETQ, per germline. CDR3 size: 13 residues. V lost 0 bases and J 8 bases, leaving 11 bases between the germline ends. The variable domain in full, completed from reference TRBV5-1 and TRBJ1-2, reads KAGVTQTPRYLIKTRGQQVTLSCSPISGHRSVSWYQQTPGQGLQFLFEYFSETQRNKGNFPGRFSGRQFSNSRSEMNVSTLELGDSALYLCASSLGQMRGYTFGSGTRLTVV.

In its sample, this clone was seen a few times. The CDR3 nucleotides are TGTGCCAGCAGTCTCGGACTAGCGGGGGGGTCCGGGGAGCTGTTTTTT. This gives the protein CASSLGLAGGSGELFF. The chain couples TRBV2 to TRBJ2-2; 15 bases agree with TRBD2. The CDR3 has 16 residues. Germline values: CDR1 SNHLY, CDR2 FYNNEI. Trimming at V came to 5 bases and at J to 6 bases, leaving 4 bases not matched to a gene.